This T cell receptor (beta chain) originates from a study of cytomegalovirus exposure and HLA in healthy donors. Concerning this clone itself: Its antigen is undetermined.

Those who donated were healthy bone marrow donors. General observations from the study: A later analysis reportedly found fewer N-insertions in an Asian-associated ancestry cluster than the roughly 670-donor mean. TCR beta sequences numbering some 17,000 were associated with HLA alleles at 0.05 false discovery rate in a later analysis.

Germline values: CDR1 SGHNT, CDR2 YYREEE (reference sequence). V lost 0 bases, J lost 0 bases, and 11 bases lay in between. The CDR3 length is 16 residues. The primer mix had 60 Vbeta and 13 Jbeta primers. TCRdb keeps only in-frame clones here, not all; method: immunoSEQ multiplex PCR. The sample contains under 200,000 clones, 81% of which appear only once. V gene TRBV5-4 combines with J gene TRBJ2-3, with TRBD2 as a possible D gene (5 bases). This sequence originates from a man in his fifties or sixties in good health and CMV-seropositive. Sequenced: PBMCs. The CDR3 reads CASSLGAGVSTDTQYF. The CDR3 bases are TGTGCCAGCAGCTTGGGGGCCGGGGTCAGCACAGATACGCAGTATTTT.